One and the same sample provided the 5 T cell receptor beta chains below, sequenced in a study of blood T cells in healthy people across ages. The second PCR ran roughly 7 to 12 cycles with a sample-barcoded 5' primer and J-beta primers. TCRdb recomputed calls from the 5' RACE reads with MiXCR, one row per CDR3 protein. The sample records almost 800,000 distinct CDR3 sequences, over 45% being singletons. The material sequenced was blood. These receptors all stem from a young man in good health.

The rearrangement links TRBV20-1 to TRBJ2-3; TRBD2 matches at 10 bases. The junction had 4 bases not matched to a gene; V was cut back by 6 bases and J by 7 bases. Germline CDR1 reads DFQATT; CDR2 reads SNEGSKA (reference sequence). The CDR3 spans 12 residues. The CDR3 DNA sequence: TGCAGTGCGATAGCGGGGGGCTATACGCAGTATTTT. Protein sequence: CSAIAGGYTQYF.

The CDR3 DNA sequence: TGTGCCAGCGTACCGGGACCGCTAAATGAGCAGTTCTTC. This gives the protein CASVPGPLNEQFF. This chain uses TRBV28 with TRBJ2-1; perhaps D is TRBD1 or TRBD2 (5 bases each). Trimming cost V 8 bases and J 7 bases, with 15 bases left between them. The CDR3 has 13 residues. Per the germline V gene, CDR1 is MDHEN and CDR2 is SYDVKM.

The rearrangement joins TRBV7-2 to TRBJ2-5; 10 nucleotides match TRBD2. CDR1 and CDR2 (germline): SGHTA, FQGNSA. J lost 6 bases, V lost 0 bases, and 1 base had no gene match. This CDR3 contains 14 residues. CDR3 protein: CASSLASGRQTQYF. The CDR3 coding sequence is TGTGCCAGCAGCTTAGCTAGCGGGAGGCAGACCCAGTACTTC.

This clonotype occurred a few times. The chain has TRBV20-1 and TRBJ2-7; 9 bases match TRBD2. The V and J ends lost 6 bases and 2 bases, in that order; junction bases with no gene match: 11. The CDR3 extends over 15 amino acids. Per the germline V gene, CDR1 is DFQATT and CDR2 is SNEGSKA (reference sequence). CDR3 region: CSASSWLAGTYEQYF. In DNA, the CDR3 is TGCAGTGCGTCCAGTTGGCTAGCGGGGACCTACGAGCAGTACTTC.

This clonotype has at least ten counts. The chain carries TRBV12-3 or TRBV12-4 and TRBJ2-5, with unresolved D. V was cut by 6 bases and J by 5 bases, with 7 bases left in between. This CDR3 is built from 11 residues. The CDR3 reads CASSFSETQYF. The CDR3 DNA is TGTGCCAGCAGCTTTTCGGAGACCCAGTACTTC.